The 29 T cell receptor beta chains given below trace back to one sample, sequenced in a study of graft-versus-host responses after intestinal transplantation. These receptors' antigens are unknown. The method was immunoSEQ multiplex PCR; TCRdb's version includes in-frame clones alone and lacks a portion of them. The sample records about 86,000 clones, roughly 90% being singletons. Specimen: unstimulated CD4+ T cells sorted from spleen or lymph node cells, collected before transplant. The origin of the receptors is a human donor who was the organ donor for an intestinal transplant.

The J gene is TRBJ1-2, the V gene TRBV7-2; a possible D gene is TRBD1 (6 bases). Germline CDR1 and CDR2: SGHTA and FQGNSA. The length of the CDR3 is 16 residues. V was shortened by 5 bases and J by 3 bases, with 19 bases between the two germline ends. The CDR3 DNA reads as TGTGCCAGCAGCCCTACCCACACAGGGATCGACTATGGCTACACCTTC. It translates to CASSPTHTGIDYGYTF.

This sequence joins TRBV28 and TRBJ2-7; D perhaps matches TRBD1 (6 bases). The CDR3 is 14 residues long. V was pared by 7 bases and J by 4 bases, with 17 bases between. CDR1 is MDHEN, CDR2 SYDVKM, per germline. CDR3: CASTTPDRSYEQYF. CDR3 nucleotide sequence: TGTGCCAGCACAACTCCAGACAGGTCGTACGAGCAGTACTTC. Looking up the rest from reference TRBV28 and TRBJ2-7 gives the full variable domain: DVKVTQSSRYLVKRTGEKVFLECVQDMDHENMFWYRQDPGLGLRLIYFSYDVKMKEKGDIPEGYSVSREKKERFSLILESASTNQTSMYLCASTTPDRSYEQYFGPGTRLTVT.

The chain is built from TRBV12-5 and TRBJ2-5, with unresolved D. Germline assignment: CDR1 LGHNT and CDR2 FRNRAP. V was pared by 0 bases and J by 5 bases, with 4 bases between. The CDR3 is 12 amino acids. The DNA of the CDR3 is TGTGCTAGTGGTTTGGTTAGCGAGACCCAGTACTTC. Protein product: CASGLVSETQYF.

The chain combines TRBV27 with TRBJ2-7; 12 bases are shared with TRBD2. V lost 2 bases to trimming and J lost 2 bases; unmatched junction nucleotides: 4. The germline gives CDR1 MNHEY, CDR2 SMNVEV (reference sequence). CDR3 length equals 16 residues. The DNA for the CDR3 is TGTGCCAGCAGTTTAATTCTAGCGGGGGGGACCTACGAGCAGTACTTC. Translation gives CASSLILAGGTYEQYF.

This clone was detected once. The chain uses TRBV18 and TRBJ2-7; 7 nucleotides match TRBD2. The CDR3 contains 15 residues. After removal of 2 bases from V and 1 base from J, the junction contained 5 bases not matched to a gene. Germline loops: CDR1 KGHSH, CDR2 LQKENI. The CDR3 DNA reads TGTGCCAGCTCACCAGCCCAGCGGGGTTCCTACGAGCAGTACTTC. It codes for CASSPAQRGSYEQYF.

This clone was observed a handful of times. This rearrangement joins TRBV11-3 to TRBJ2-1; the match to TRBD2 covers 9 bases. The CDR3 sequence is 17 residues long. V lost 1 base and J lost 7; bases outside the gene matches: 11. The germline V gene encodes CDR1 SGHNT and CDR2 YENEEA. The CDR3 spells CASSLGQGLAGKNEQFF. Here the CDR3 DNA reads TGTGCCAGCAGCTTAGGCCAGGGGCTAGCGGGGAAAAATGAGCAGTTCTTC.

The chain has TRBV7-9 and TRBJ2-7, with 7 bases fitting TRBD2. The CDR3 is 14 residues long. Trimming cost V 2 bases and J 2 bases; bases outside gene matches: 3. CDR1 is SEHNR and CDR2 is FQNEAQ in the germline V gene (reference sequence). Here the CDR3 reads CASSLSGNAYEQYF. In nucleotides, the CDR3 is TGTGCCAGCAGCTTAAGCGGGAACGCCTACGAGCAGTACTTC.

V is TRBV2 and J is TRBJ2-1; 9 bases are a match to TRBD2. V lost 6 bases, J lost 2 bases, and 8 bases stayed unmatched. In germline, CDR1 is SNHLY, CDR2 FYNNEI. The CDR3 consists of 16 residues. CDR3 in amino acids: CASSKTPSGTYNEQFF. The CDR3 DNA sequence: TGTGCCAGCAGCAAGACGCCTAGCGGGACCTACAATGAGCAGTTCTTC.

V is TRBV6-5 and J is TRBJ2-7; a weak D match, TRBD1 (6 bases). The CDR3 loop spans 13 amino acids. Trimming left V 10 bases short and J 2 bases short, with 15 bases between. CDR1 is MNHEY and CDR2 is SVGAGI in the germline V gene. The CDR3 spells CATTSRGTYEQYF. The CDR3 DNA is TGTGCCACCACCAGTAGGGGGACCTACGAGCAGTACTTC.

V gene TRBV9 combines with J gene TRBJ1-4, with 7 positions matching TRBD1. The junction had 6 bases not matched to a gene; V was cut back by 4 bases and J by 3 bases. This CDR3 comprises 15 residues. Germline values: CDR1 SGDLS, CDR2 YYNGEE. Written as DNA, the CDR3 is TGTGCCAGCAGCAAAGACAGGGAAGCTAATGAAAAACTGTTTTTT. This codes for CASSKDREANEKLFF.

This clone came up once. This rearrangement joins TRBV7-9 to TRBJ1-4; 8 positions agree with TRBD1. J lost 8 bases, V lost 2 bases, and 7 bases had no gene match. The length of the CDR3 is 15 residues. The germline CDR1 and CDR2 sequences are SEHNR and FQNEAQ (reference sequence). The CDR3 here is CASSLMGQAGEKLFF. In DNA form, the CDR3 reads TGTGCCAGCAGCTTAATGGGACAGGCGGGCGAAAAACTGTTTTTT.

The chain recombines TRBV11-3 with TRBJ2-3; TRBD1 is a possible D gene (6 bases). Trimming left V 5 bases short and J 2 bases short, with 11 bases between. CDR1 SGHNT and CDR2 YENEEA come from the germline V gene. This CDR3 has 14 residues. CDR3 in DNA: TGTGCCAGCAGCCTAATGGGGGCCACAGATACGCAGTATTTT. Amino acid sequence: CASSLMGATDTQYF.

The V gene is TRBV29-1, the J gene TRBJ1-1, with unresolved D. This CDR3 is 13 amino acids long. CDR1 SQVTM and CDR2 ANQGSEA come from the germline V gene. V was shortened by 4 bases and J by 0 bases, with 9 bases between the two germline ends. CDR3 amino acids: CSVVGTVNTEAFF. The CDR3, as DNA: TGCAGCGTTGTTGGTACAGTGAACACTGAAGCTTTCTTT.

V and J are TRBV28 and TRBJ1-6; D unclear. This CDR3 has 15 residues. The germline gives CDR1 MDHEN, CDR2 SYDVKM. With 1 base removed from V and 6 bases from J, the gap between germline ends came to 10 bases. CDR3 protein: CASSLYEGRNSPLHF. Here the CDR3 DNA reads TGTGCCAGCAGTTTATACGAGGGTCGTAATTCACCCCTCCACTTT.

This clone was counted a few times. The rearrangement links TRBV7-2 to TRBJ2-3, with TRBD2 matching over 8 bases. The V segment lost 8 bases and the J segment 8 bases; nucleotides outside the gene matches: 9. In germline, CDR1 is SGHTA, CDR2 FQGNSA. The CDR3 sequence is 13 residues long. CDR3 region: CASVLAAGGTQYF. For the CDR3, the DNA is TGTGCCAGCGTGCTAGCGGCGGGGGGTACGCAGTATTTT. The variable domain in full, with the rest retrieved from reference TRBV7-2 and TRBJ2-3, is GAGVSQSPSNKVTEKGKDVELRCDPISGHTALYWYRQSLGQGLEFLIYFQGNSAPDKSGLPSDRFSAERTGGSVSTLTIQRTQQEDSAVYLCASVLAAGGTQYFGPGTRLTVL.

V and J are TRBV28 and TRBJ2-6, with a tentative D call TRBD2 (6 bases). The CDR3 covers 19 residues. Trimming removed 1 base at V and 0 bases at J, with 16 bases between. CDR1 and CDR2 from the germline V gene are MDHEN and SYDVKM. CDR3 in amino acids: CASSLFGGRGVSGANVLTF. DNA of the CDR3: TGTGCCAGCAGTTTATTTGGGGGGAGAGGGGTCTCTGGGGCCAACGTCCTGACTTTC. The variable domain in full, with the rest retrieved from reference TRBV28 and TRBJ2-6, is DVKVTQSSRYLVKRTGEKVFLECVQDMDHENMFWYRQDPGLGLRLIYFSYDVKMKEKGDIPEGYSVSREKKERFSLILESASTNQTSMYLCASSLFGGRGVSGANVLTFGAGSRLTVL.

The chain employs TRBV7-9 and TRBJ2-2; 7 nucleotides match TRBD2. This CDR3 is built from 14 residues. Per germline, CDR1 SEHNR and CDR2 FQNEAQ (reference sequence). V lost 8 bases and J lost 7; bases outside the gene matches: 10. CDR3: CASLLAHQGGELFF. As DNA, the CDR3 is TGTGCCAGCCTACTAGCGCACCAAGGCGGGGAGCTGTTTTTT.

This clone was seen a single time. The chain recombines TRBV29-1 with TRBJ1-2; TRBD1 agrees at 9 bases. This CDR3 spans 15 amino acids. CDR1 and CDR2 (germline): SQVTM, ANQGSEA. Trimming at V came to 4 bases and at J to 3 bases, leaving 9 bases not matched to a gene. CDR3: CSVGGTGKKDYGYTF. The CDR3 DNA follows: TGCAGCGTTGGGGGGACAGGGAAGAAGGACTATGGCTACACCTTC.

The DNA of the CDR3 is TGTGCCAGCGCCGGGACTAGGTCCTACAATGAGCAGTTCTTC. Its protein product is CASAGTRSYNEQFF. This sequence joins TRBV7-9 and TRBJ2-1, with 8 bases identical to TRBD2. CDR1 is SEHNR and CDR2 is FQNEAQ in the germline V gene (reference sequence). Trimming removed 8 bases from V and 1 base from J; junction bases left unmatched: 4. The CDR3 length is 14 residues.

The CDR3 DNA is TGTGCCAACGGAGACAGGGGCGCTTTCTTT. It codes for CANGDRGAFF. The chain links TRBV2 to TRBJ1-1; 8 bases map to TRBD1. The V segment lost 10 bases and the J segment 11 bases; nucleotides outside the gene matches: 6. This CDR3 has 10 amino acids. CDR1 is SNHLY, CDR2 FYNNEI, per germline.

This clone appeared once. Here the CDR3 reads CASSLTRGTDTQYF. The CDR3 DNA is TGTGCCAGCAGCTTAACGCGGGGGACAGATACGCAGTATTTT. The chain combines TRBV7-3 with TRBJ2-3, with TRBD2 matching 7 bases. Germline V gives CDR1 SGHTA, CDR2 FQGTGA. Trimming removed 0 bases from V and 3 bases from J; junction bases left unmatched: 0. The CDR3 runs 14 residues.

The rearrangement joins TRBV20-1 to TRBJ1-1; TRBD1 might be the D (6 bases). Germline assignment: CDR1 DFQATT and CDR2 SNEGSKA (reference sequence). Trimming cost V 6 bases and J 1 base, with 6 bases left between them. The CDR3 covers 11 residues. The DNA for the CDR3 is TGCAGTGCGGACAGGAACACTGAAGCTTTCTTT. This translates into CSADRNTEAFF.

CDR3 sequence (DNA): TGCGCCAGCAGCTTAAATCGGGGGGAGTACGAGCAGTACTTC. This codes for CASSLNRGEYEQYF. The chain has TRBV5-1 and TRBJ2-7; 7 positions match TRBD2. The V segment lost 2 bases and the J segment 4 bases; nucleotides outside the gene matches: 6. CDR1 is SGHRS and CDR2 is YFSETQ in the germline V gene. This CDR3 is built from 14 residues.

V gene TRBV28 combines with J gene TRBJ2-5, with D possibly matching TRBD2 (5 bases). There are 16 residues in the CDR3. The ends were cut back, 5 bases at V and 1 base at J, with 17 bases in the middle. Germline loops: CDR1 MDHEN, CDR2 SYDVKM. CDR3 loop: CASSISLAETQETQYF. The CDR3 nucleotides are TGTGCCAGCAGTATATCGCTAGCCGAAACCCAAGAGACCCAGTACTTC. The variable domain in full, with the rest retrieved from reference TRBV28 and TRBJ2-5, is DVKVTQSSRYLVKRTGEKVFLECVQDMDHENMFWYRQDPGLGLRLIYFSYDVKMKEKGDIPEGYSVSREKKERFSLILESASTNQTSMYLCASSISLAETQETQYFGPGTRLLVL.

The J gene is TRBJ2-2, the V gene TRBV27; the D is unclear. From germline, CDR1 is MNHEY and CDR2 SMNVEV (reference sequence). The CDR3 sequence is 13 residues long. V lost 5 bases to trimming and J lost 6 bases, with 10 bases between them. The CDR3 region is CASSPVSPGELFF. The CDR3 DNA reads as TGTGCCAGCAGTCCCGTATCCCCCGGGGAGCTGTTTTTT.

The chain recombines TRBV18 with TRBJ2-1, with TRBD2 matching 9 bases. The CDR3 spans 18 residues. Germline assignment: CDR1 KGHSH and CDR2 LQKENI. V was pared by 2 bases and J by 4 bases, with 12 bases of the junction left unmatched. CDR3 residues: CASSPNSPSGDLYNEQFF. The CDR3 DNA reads TGTGCCAGCTCACCAAATAGTCCTAGCGGGGACCTATACAATGAGCAGTTCTTC. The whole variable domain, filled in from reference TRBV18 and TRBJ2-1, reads NAGVMQNPRHLVRRRGQEARLRCSPMKGHSHVYWYRQLPEEGLKFMVYLQKENIIDESGMPKERFSAEFPKEGPSILRIQQVVRGDSAAYFCASSPNSPSGDLYNEQFFGPGTRLTVL.

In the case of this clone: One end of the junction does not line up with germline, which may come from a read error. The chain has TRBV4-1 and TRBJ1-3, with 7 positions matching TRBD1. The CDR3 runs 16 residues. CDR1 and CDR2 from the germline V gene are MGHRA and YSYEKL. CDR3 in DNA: TGCGCCAGCAGCCGGAAGCAGGGGGGCTCTGGAAACACCACATATTTT. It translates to CASSRKQGGSGNTTYF.

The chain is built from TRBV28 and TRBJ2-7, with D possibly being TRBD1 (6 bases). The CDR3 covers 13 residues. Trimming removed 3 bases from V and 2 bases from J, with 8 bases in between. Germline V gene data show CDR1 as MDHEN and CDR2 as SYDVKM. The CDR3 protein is CASSLTGTYEQYF. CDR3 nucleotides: TGTGCCAGCAGTTTGACAGGAACCTACGAGCAGTACTTC. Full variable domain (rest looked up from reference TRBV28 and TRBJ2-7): DVKVTQSSRYLVKRTGEKVFLECVQDMDHENMFWYRQDPGLGLRLIYFSYDVKMKEKGDIPEGYSVSREKKERFSLILESASTNQTSMYLCASSLTGTYEQYFGPGTRLTVT.

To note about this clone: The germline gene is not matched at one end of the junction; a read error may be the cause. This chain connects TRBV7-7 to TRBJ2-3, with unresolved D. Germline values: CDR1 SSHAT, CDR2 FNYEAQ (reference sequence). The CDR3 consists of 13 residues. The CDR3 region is CASSSPVQDTQYF. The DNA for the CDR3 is TGTGCTAGCAGCTCCCCCGTACAAGATACGCAGTATTTT. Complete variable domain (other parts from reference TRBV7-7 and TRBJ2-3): GAGVSQSPRYKVTKRGQDVTLRCDPISSHATLYWYQQALGQGPEFLTYFNYEAQPDKSGLPSDRFSAERPEGSISTLTIQRTEQRDSAMYRCASSSPVQDTQYFGPGTRLTVL.